This record concerns one TCR beta chain sequence. Antigen unknown. The record originates from a study of T-cell reconstitution after alpha-beta-depleted transplantation in children. The TCRbeta library was prepared with unique molecular identifiers. TCRdb itself ran the PCR reads through MiXCR, one entry per CDR3 protein. The sample lists more than 400,000 distinct CDR3 sequences, about an eighth occurring once. General study points: At day 60, the high TCRbeta diversity found in some patients originated from recipient T cells and thymic progenitors that had survived. About two months after transplant, alpha-beta T cells reportedly came from several hundred expanded graft clones.

The V end lost 4 bases, the J end lost 4 bases, and 11 bases lay between the germline ends. The CDR3 extends over 15 amino acids. CDR1 is SEHNR, CDR2 FQNEAQ, per germline (reference sequence). This receptor was identified in a female patient under 10 years old who had a stem cell transplant for aplastic anemia, so the T cells may come from the graft donor. The chain links TRBV7-9 to TRBJ2-6; D assignment may be TRBD1 or TRBD2 (5 bases each). The sample in question was PBMCs, mostly from graft donor cells, obtained 180 days after TCRalphabeta/CD19-depleted stem cell transplant. In DNA form, the CDR3 reads TGTGCCAGCAGCTGGCCGGGGCAAGGGGCCAACGTCCTGACTTTC. This encodes CASSWPGQGANVLTF.